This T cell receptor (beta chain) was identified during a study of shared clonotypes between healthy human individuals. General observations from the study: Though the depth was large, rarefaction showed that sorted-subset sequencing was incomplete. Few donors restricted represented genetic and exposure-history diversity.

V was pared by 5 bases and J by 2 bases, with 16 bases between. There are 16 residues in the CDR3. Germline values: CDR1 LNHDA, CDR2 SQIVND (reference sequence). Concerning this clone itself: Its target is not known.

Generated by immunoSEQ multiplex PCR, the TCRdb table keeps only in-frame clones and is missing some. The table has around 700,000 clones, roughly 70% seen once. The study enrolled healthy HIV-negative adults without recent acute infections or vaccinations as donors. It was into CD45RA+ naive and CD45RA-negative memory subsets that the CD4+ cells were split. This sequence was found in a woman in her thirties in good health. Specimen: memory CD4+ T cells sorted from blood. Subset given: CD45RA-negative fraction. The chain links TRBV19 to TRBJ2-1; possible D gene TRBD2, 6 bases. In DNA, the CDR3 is TGTGCCAGTAGTTCTCCAGGACTACAGGCCTACAATGAGCAGTTCTTC. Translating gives CASSSPGLQAYNEQFF.